Listed here are 5 T cell receptor beta chains from one sample, sequenced in a study of blood T cells in healthy people across ages. A J-beta primer mix and a sample-barcoded 5' primer were used in a second PCR of about 7 to 11 cycles. Each CDR3 protein is one row after TCRdb ran MiXCR on the 5' RACE reads. The profile covers 660,000 or so distinct CDR3 sequences, with roughly three fifths appearing a single time and more than 35% taken by the ten largest. The sample comprised blood. The receptors originated from a man aged 55 to 70 in good health.

This clonotype was seen more than once but under ten times. The V call is TRBV10-2, the J call TRBJ2-5, with a tentative D call TRBD1 (5 bases). Per germline, CDR1 WSHSY and CDR2 SAAADI. Trimming shortened V by 6 bases and J by 5 bases, and 19 bases separated the two germline ends. CDR3 length: 15 residues. CDR3 protein: CASRETYQGSETQYF. The CDR3 nucleotides read TGCGCCAGCAGGGAAACTTACCAGGGTAGCGAGACCCAGTACTTC.

The rearrangement uses TRBV29-1 and TRBJ2-4; D might be TRBD2 (7 bases). Per germline, CDR1 SQVTM and CDR2 ANQGSEA. CDR3 length: 15 residues. V lost 2 bases and J lost 5, with 16 bases in between. Here the CDR3 DNA reads TGCAGCGTTGAATTGGGGGGGGCGCGAGAAAACATTCAGTACTTC. Amino acid sequence: CSVELGGARENIQYF.

This clonotype was counted only a few times. The chain recombines TRBV6-6 with TRBJ2-1, with 11 bases fitting TRBD1. The V and J ends lost 6 bases and 3 bases, in that order; junction bases with no gene match: 4. CDR1 MNHNY and CDR2 SVGAGI come from the germline V gene (reference sequence). The CDR3 contains 15 residues. CDR3 nucleotides: TGTGCCAGCAGACCCGGGACAGGGGGCTACAATGAGCAGTTCTTC. It codes for CASRPGTGGYNEQFF.

The chain recombines TRBV28 with TRBJ2-5, with 15 bases fitting TRBD2. The V gene's germline CDR1 is MDHEN and CDR2 SYDVKM. CDR3 length equals 16 residues. With V trimmed by 3 bases and J by 5 bases, 4 bases remained unmatched. The DNA for the CDR3 is TGTGCCAGCAGTTTTTGGACTAGCGGGGGGGCGGAGACCCAGTACTTC. Protein: CASSFWTSGGAETQYF.

V usage is TRBV6-6 and J usage is TRBJ2-7; D may be TRBD1 (6 bases). Germline V gives CDR1 MNHNY, CDR2 SVGAGI (reference sequence). This CDR3 region has 15 residues. Trimming pared 6 bases from V and 2 bases from J, leaving 17 bases between. Written as DNA, the CDR3 is TGTGCCAGCAGGGACCAACAGGGCCCGCCCTACGAGCAGTACTTC. Residues: CASRDQQGPPYEQYF.